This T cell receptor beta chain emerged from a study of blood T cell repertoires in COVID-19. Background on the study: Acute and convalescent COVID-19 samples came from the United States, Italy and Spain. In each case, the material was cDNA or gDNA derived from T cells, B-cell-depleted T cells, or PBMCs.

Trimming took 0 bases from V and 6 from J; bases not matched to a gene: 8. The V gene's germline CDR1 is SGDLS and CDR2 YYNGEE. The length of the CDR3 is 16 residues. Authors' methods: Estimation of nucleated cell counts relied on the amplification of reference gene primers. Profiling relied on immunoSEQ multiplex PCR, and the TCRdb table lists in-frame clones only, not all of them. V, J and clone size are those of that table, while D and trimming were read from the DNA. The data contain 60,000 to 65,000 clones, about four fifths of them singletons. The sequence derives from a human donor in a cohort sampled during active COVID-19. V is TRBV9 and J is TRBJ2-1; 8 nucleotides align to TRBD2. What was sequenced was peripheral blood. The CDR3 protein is CASSVVSLAGGNEQFF. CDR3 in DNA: TGTGCCAGCAGCGTAGTTTCTCTAGCGGGTGGCAATGAGCAGTTCTTC.